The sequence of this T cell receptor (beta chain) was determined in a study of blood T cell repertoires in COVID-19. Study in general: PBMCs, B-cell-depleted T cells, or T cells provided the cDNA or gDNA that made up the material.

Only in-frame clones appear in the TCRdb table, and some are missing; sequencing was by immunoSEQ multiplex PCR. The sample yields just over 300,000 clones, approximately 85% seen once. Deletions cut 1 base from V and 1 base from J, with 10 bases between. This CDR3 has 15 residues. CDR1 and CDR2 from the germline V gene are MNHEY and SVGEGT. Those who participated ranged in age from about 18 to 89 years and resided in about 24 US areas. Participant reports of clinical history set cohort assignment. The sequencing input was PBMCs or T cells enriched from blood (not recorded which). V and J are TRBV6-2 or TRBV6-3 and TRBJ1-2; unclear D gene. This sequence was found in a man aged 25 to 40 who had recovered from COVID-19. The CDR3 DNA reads TGTGCCAGCAGTTACTTCGAGATACTTAACTATGGCTACACCTTC. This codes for CASSYFEILNYGYTF.